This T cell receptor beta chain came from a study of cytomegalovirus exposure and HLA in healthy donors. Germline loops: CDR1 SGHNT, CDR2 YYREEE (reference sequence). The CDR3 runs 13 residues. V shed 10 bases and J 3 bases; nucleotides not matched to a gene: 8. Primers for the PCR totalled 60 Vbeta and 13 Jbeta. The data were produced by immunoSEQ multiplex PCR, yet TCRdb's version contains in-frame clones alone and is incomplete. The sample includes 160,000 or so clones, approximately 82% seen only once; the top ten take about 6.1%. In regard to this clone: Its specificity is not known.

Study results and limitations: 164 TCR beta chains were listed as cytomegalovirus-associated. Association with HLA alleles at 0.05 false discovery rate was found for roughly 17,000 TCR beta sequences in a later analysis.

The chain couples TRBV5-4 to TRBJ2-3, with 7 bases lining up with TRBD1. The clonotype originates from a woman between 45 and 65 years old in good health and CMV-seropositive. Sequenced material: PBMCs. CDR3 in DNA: TGTGCCGCCCGACAGGGTGGGACAGATACGCAGTATTTT. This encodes CAARQGGTDTQYF.